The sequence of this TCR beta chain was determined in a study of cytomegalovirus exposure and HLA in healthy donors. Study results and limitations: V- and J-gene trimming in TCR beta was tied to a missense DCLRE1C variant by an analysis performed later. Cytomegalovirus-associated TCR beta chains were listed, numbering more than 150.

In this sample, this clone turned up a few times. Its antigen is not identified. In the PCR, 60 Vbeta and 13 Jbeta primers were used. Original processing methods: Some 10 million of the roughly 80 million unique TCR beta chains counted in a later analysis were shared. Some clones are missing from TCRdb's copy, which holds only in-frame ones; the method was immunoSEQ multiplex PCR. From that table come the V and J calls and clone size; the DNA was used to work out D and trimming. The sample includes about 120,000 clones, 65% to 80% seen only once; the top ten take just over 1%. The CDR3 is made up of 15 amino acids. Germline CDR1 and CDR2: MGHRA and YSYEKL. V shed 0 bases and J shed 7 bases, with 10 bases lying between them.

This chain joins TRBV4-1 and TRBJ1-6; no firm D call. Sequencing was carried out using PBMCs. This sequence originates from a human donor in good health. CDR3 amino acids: CASSQEPGGNSPLHF. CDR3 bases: TGCGCCAGCAGCCAAGAACCAGGCGGGAATTCACCCCTCCACTTT.